These 30 T cell receptor beta chains came from one sample sequenced in a study of T cell responses to AZD1222 COVID-19 vaccine. Only in-frame clones appear in the TCRdb table, and some are missing; sequencing was by immunoSEQ multiplex PCR. The table shows around 200,000 clones, with about 90% occurring only once. Sample: peripheral blood, taken on day 0 of AZD1222 vaccination. Source of these receptors: an adult in good health.

This clone came up once. The genes are TRBV9 and TRBJ1-3; a possible D gene is TRBD1 (5 bases). CDR3 length: 15 amino acids. CDR1 is SGDLS and CDR2 is YYNGEE in the germline V gene. V lost 5 bases and J lost 8, with 20 bases in between. The CDR3: CASSSRDGFWDTIYF. CDR3 in DNA: TGTGCCAGCAGTAGTAGGGACGGCTTCTGGGACACCATATATTTT.

The J gene is TRBJ2-7, the V gene TRBV4-2; TRBD2 matches at 16 bases. This CDR3 is built from 20 residues. CDR1 and CDR2 from the germline V gene are LGHNA and YNFKEQ. V shed 2 bases and J 4 bases; nucleotides not matched to a gene: 14. The DNA for the CDR3 is TGTGCCAGCAGCCAAAAGTCGGGACTAGCGGGGGGGCATGTTGGGTACGAGCAGTACTTC. It translates to CASSQKSGLAGGHVGYEQYF.

The J gene is TRBJ2-7, the V gene TRBV7-9; D is ambiguous. This CDR3 comprises 14 residues. The germline V and J ends were trimmed by 4 bases and 2 bases, with 12 bases remaining between them. The germline V gene encodes CDR1 SEHNR and CDR2 FQNEAQ (reference sequence). The DNA of the CDR3 is TGTGCCAGCAGCTCACAGACCCTAACCTACGAGCAGTACTTC. This codes for CASSSQTLTYEQYF.

This sequence joins TRBV12-3 or TRBV12-4 and TRBJ2-7; D unclear. The CDR3 totals 12 residues. The germline V and J ends were trimmed by 3 bases and 5 bases, with 8 bases remaining between them. For the CDR3, the DNA is TGTGCCAGCAGTTTGGGCCAGAACGAGCAGTACTTC. Protein sequence: CASSLGQNEQYF.

This CDR3 reads CASSLGPSGNTEAFF. CDR3 nucleotide sequence: TGTGCCAGCAGCTTAGGACCGTCGGGGAACACTGAAGCTTTCTTT. The genes are TRBV7-6 and TRBJ1-1; D gene uncertain. V shed 1 base and J shed 1 base, with 10 bases lying between them. CDR1 and CDR2 from the germline V gene are SGHVS and FNYEAQ. The CDR3 contains 15 residues.

The chain links TRBV6-5 to TRBJ1-5; the D is unclear. Trimming removed 0 bases at V and 6 bases at J, with 12 bases between. The length of the CDR3 is 15 residues. Germline-derived CDR1 and CDR2 are MNHEY and SVGAGI. Here the CDR3 reads CASSYSSGSGQPQHF. The CDR3 region has the DNA TGTGCCAGCAGTTACTCGAGCGGTAGCGGTCAGCCCCAGCATTTT.

This chain connects TRBV6-5 to TRBJ1-1, with D uncertain. The CDR3 loop spans 14 amino acids. Germline CDR1 MNHEY, CDR2 SVGAGI. With 0 bases removed from V and 5 bases from J, the gap between germline ends came to 10 bases. Written as DNA, the CDR3 is TGTGCCAGCAGTTACTCGTCGGTCGTGACTGAAGCTTTCTTT. Translated: CASSYSSVVTEAFF.

The rearrangement links TRBV30 to TRBJ1-5; 8 bases align to TRBD1. The length of the CDR3 is 16 residues. Trimming at V came to 1 base and at J to 6 bases, leaving 11 bases not matched to a gene. Germline assignment: CDR1 GTSNPN and CDR2 SVGIG (reference sequence). The CDR3 reads CAWSAPETGEAQPQHF. The CDR3 bases are TGTGCCTGGAGTGCCCCCGAGACAGGGGAGGCTCAGCCCCAGCATTTT.

The J gene is TRBJ1-2, the V gene TRBV7-3; D ambiguous. V lost 2 bases to trimming and J lost 7 bases, with 11 bases between them. Germline V gene sequence: CDR1 SGHTA, CDR2 FQGTGA. The CDR3 covers 13 residues. CDR3 sequence (DNA): TGTGCCAGCAGCTTAGGTAGTCGGGGTGGCTACACCTTC. This codes for CASSLGSRGGYTF.

This chain links TRBV7-8 with TRBJ1-4, with 9 bases lining up with TRBD1. With 1 base clipped from V and 6 bases from J, the junction kept 3 bases outside the gene matches. Germline CDR1 reads SGHVS; CDR2 reads FQNEAQ. CDR3 size: 15 residues. This chain's CDR3 is CASSLDGTGYEKLFF. Here the CDR3 DNA reads TGTGCCAGCAGCTTAGACGGGACAGGGTATGAAAAACTGTTTTTT.

This sequence joins TRBV6-5 and TRBJ2-7; 7 nucleotides line up with TRBD1. Trimming cost V 2 bases and J 7 bases; bases outside gene matches: 5. The CDR3 contains 13 residues. Germline values: CDR1 MNHEY, CDR2 SVGAGI. The CDR3: CASSYKGAAEQYF. CDR3 bases: TGTGCCAGCAGTTACAAGGGGGCGGCTGAGCAGTACTTC.

There are a few counts of this clone. The CDR3 sequence: CASSQSGKAYEQYF. The CDR3, as DNA: TGCGCCAGCAGCCAATCGGGTAAGGCCTACGAGCAGTACTTC. This chain joins TRBV4-1 and TRBJ2-7; no reliable D call. The CDR3 has 14 residues. CDR1 is MGHRA and CDR2 is YSYEKL in the germline V gene. Trimming cost V 2 bases and J 2 bases, with 10 bases left between them.

The V and J genes are TRBV5-1 and TRBJ1-5; possible D gene TRBD1, 5 bases. V lost 4 bases and J lost 2, with 13 bases in between. CDR3 length: 15 residues. The germline V gene has CDR1 SGHRS and CDR2 YFSETQ. This chain's CDR3 is CASSPGGERNQPQHF. DNA of the CDR3: TGCGCCAGCAGCCCTGGGGGGGAGCGCAATCAGCCCCAGCATTTT.

The CDR3 DNA reads as TGTGCCAGCAGCCTCGCCGGTCCGACAAGGGGAAACACCATATATTTT. Residues: CASSLAGPTRGNTIYF. The genes are TRBV11-2 and TRBJ1-3; D not certain. Per germline, CDR1 SGHAT and CDR2 FQNNGV. The CDR3 contains 16 residues. The V end lost 5 bases, the J end lost 4 bases, and 18 bases lay between the germline ends.

This clone was found once. The chain has TRBV9 and TRBJ2-2; TRBD2 agrees at 12 bases. Losses at the gene ends were 4 bases for V and 3 bases for J; bases not matched to a gene: 7. From germline, CDR1 is SGDLS and CDR2 YYNGEE. CDR3 length equals 17 residues. The CDR3 reads CASSPRTSGDHTGELFF. In nucleotides, the CDR3 is TGTGCCAGCAGCCCAAGGACTAGCGGGGACCACACCGGGGAGCTGTTTTTT.

The chain is built from TRBV7-9 and TRBJ2-7; 12 nucleotides match TRBD1. The CDR3 runs 16 residues. With 5 bases clipped from V and 6 bases from J, the junction kept 11 bases outside the gene matches. CDR1 SEHNR and CDR2 FQNEAQ come from the germline V gene (reference sequence). The CDR3 loop reads CASSPHPGQGAPEQYF. Written as DNA, the CDR3 is TGTGCCAGCAGCCCACACCCGGGACAGGGGGCGCCCGAGCAGTACTTC.

Here the CDR3 reads CASSQDSWGPTYEQYF. The CDR3 coding sequence is TGTGCCAGCAGCCAAGATTCGTGGGGACCGACCTACGAGCAGTACTTC. The rearrangement uses TRBV3-1 (or the pseudogene TRBV3-2) and TRBJ2-7; either TRBD1 or TRBD2 may supply D (5 bases each). CDR1 and CDR2 from the germline V gene are LGHDT and YNNKEL (reference sequence). CDR3 length: 16 amino acids. V shed 0 bases and J shed 2 bases, with 14 bases lying between them.

The table lists this clone with a count of one. The chain employs TRBV19 and TRBJ1-2; 9 nucleotides match TRBD1. V lost 6 bases, J lost 3 bases, and 5 bases stayed unmatched. Germline V gene sequence: CDR1 LNHDA, CDR2 SQIVND (reference sequence). The CDR3 length is 14 residues. The chain's CDR3 is CASSRDRAYYGYTF. DNA for the CDR3: TGTGCCAGTAGCCGGGACAGGGCCTACTATGGCTACACCTTC.

The V gene is TRBV16, the J gene TRBJ2-3; 10 positions match TRBD1. In germline, CDR1 is KGHSY, CDR2 FQNENV. The ends lost 4 bases at V and 1 base at J; junction bases unmatched: 5. The CDR3 contains 16 residues. The CDR3 sequence is CASSPHGTGGTDTQYF. The CDR3 DNA reads TGTGCCAGCAGCCCCCACGGGACAGGGGGCACAGATACGCAGTATTTT.

This clone was picked up a small number of times. CDR3 amino acids: CASSPAGAGNQPQHF. The CDR3 region has the DNA TGTGCCAGCAGCCCCGCAGGGGCAGGCAATCAGCCCCAGCATTTT. V usage is TRBV3-1 (or the pseudogene TRBV3-2) and J usage is TRBJ1-5; perhaps TRBD1 as D (6 bases). Germline V lookup: CDR1 LGHDT, CDR2 YNNKEL (reference sequence). The CDR3 runs to 15 residues. V was clipped by 4 bases and J by 2 bases, with 12 bases between them.

The genes are TRBV3-1 (or the pseudogene TRBV3-2) and TRBJ1-5; weak D call: TRBD1 (5 bases). The CDR3 is made up of 13 amino acids. The ends were cut back, 4 bases at V and 6 bases at J, with 10 bases in the middle. In germline, CDR1 is LGHDT, CDR2 YNNKEL (reference sequence). CDR3 sequence: CASSPGHTQPQHF. The CDR3 nucleotides read TGTGCCAGCAGCCCAGGACACACTCAGCCCCAGCATTTT.

This sequence joins TRBV20-1 and TRBJ2-5, with D unresolved. Between the trimmed V and J ends, which lost 6 bases and 5 bases, there was a span of 10 bases. The CDR3 is made up of 11 amino acids. The germline V gene encodes CDR1 DFQATT and CDR2 SNEGSKA (reference sequence). CDR3 bases: TGCAGTGCCGGCCCCCGTGAGACCCAGTACTTC. Protein: CSAGPRETQYF.

This clone came up once. The CDR3 loop is CASSLSGIVSNQPQHF. The CDR3 bases are TGTGCCAGCAGCTTATCTGGGATTGTCAGCAATCAGCCCCAGCATTTT. The chain links TRBV7-2 to TRBJ1-5; D unclear. V lost 2 bases and J 1 base, leaving 12 bases between the germline ends. The CDR3 contains 16 residues. In germline, CDR1 is SGHTA, CDR2 FQGNSA.

V gene TRBV28 combines with J gene TRBJ1-6; D gene unclear. Germline assignment: CDR1 MDHEN and CDR2 SYDVKM. Trimming took 7 bases from V and 0 from J, leaving 7 bases between them. This CDR3 contains 14 residues. The CDR3 protein is CASKESSYNSPLHF. The DNA of the CDR3 is TGTGCCAGCAAGGAGAGCTCCTATAATTCACCCCTCCACTTT.

The J gene is TRBJ2-7, the V gene TRBV5-1; D call uncertain. The germline V and J ends were trimmed by 3 bases and 3 bases, with 16 bases remaining between them. The CDR3 is 15 amino acids. Germline V gene sequence: CDR1 SGHRS, CDR2 YFSETQ. The CDR3 sequence is CASSSYSDGFYEQYF. The CDR3 DNA is TGCGCCAGCAGCTCTTACAGCGACGGTTTCTACGAGCAGTACTTC.

This clone was observed a single time. The chain links TRBV2 to TRBJ1-3; perhaps TRBD1 as D (6 bases). This CDR3 contains 14 residues. V was shortened by 6 bases and J by 0 bases, with 9 bases between the two germline ends. CDR1 and CDR2 (germline): SNHLY, FYNNEI. CDR3 nucleotide sequence: TGTGCCAGCAGCGCAGGGGCCTCTGGAAACACCATATATTTT. Translation: CASSAGASGNTIYF.

The chain is built from TRBV19 and TRBJ2-7; 9 bases map to TRBD1. Germline V gene lookup returns CDR1 LNHDA and CDR2 SQIVND (reference sequence). The ends lost 5 bases at V and 6 bases at J; junction bases unmatched: 11. The CDR3 covers 15 residues. CDR3 DNA sequence: TGTGCCAGTAGTCCCTCGGGCACAGGGGGCTTCGAGCAGTACTTC. Encoded protein: CASSPSGTGGFEQYF.

The J gene is TRBJ2-1, the V gene TRBV20-1, with 7 bases identical to TRBD1. V lost 3 bases to trimming and J lost 4 bases; unmatched junction nucleotides: 6. The CDR3 is made up of 14 amino acids. Germline loops: CDR1 DFQATT, CDR2 SNEGSKA (reference sequence). The chain's CDR3 is CSASGDRNYNEQFF. CDR3 sequence (DNA): TGCAGTGCTAGTGGGGACAGAAATTACAATGAGCAGTTCTTC.

CDR3 loop: CAWTTGAPLEQYF. CDR3 DNA: TGTGCCTGGACTACGGGGGCCCCACTAGAGCAGTACTTC. This chain connects TRBV30 to TRBJ2-7; D possibly matches TRBD1 or TRBD2 (6 bases each). Trimming removed 4 bases at V and 7 bases at J, with 17 bases between. Germline lookup yields CDR1 GTSNPN and CDR2 SVGIG (reference sequence). The CDR3 runs to 13 residues.

This rearrangement joins TRBV5-8 to TRBJ2-5; D assignment may be TRBD1 or TRBD2 (5 bases each). The germline V gene has CDR1 SGHTS and CDR2 YDEGEE. V lost 1 base, J lost 2 bases, and 15 bases lay in between. The CDR3 has 16 residues. The CDR3 DNA reads as TGTGCCAGCAGCTTGTGGGGGTCGCAGGCACAAGAGACCCAGTACTTC. Its translation: CASSLWGSQAQETQYF.